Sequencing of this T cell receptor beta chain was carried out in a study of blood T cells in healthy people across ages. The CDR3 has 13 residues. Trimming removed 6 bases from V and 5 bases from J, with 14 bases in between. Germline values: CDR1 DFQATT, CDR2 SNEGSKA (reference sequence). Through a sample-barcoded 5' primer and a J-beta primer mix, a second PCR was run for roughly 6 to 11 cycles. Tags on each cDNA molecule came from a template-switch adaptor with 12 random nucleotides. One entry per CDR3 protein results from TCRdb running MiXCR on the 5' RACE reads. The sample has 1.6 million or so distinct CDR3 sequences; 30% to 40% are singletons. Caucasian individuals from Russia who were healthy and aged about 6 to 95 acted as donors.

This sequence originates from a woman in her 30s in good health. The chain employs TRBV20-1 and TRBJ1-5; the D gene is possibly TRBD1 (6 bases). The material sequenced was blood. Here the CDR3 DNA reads TGCAGTGCAAGGGACACTTTTTATCAGCCCCAGCATTTT. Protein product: CSARDTFYQPQHF.